The 27 T cell receptor beta chains presented below share a single source sample, sequenced in a study of T cell clonality in common variable immunodeficiency. The study's findings and limits: In common variable immunodeficiency, TCR beta chains reportedly carried fewer deletions and N-nucleotide insertions.

The method was immunoSEQ multiplex PCR; TCRdb's version includes in-frame clones alone and lacks a portion of them. The sample shows roughly 40,000 clones, none of them appearing just once. Their antigens are not known. Sequencing was carried out using peripheral blood mononuclear cells. The receptors derive from a human donor with common variable immunodeficiency.

This clone was counted only a few times. Read data end 3 residues before the CDR3 end; the end is taken from the germline J gene. V is TRBV19 and J is TRBJ1-1; D not certain. Per the germline V gene, CDR1 is LNHDA and CDR2 is SQIVND (reference sequence). The CDR3 spans 15 residues. The V and J ends lost 5 bases and 3 bases respectively, with 16 bases between them. Incomplete CDR3 DNA: TGTGCCAGTAGTGCAATACTCAGGCGGGACACTGAA. Protein: CASSAILRRDTE. The CDR3 reads in full as CASSAILRRDTEAFF.

This clone was seen ten or more times. The read stops 3 residues short of the end of the CDR3; the missing end is completed from the germline J gene. This chain connects TRBV7-8 to TRBJ1-4, with D possibly matching TRBD1 (5 bases). In germline, CDR1 is SGHVS, CDR2 FQNEAQ. The CDR3 loop spans 15 amino acids. Trimming stripped 1 base from V and 4 bases from J, with 10 bases between. The CDR3 region is CASSLEAGFNEKLFF. The part of the CDR3 DNA that was read is TGTGCCAGCAGCTTAGAGGCAGGGTTTAATGAAAAA. The full variable domain, with the rest looked up from reference TRBV7-8 and TRBJ1-4, is GAGVSQSPRYKVAKRGQDVALRCDPISGHVSLFWYQQALGQGPEFLTYFQNEAQLDKSGLPSDRFFAERPEGSVSTLKIQRTQQEDSAVYLCASSLEAGFNEKLFFGSGTQLSVL.

This clone came up a few times. The read gets to within 3 residues of the CDR3 end, and the germline J gene fills in the rest. The chain carries TRBV7-6 and TRBJ2-3, with D tentatively TRBD2 (6 bases). CDR1 is SGHVS and CDR2 is FNYEAQ in the germline V gene. This CDR3 has 15 amino acids. V lost 5 bases and J lost 0, with 12 bases in between. The CDR3 here is CASSLTGTSTDTQYF. Partial CDR3 DNA: TGTGCCAGCAGCCTAACGGGGACTAGCACAGATACG.

The table lists this clone with a few counts. The read ends 3 residues before the CDR3 terminus; that terminus is restored from the germline J gene. The J gene is TRBJ2-1, the V gene TRBV18, with 8 bases aligning to TRBD2. The junction had 3 bases not matched to a gene; V was cut back by 2 bases and J by 9 bases. CDR1 is KGHSH, CDR2 LQKENI, per germline. CDR3 size: 13 residues. The CDR3 is CASSPKREIEQFF. CDR3 DNA, as far as it was read: TGTGCCAGCTCACCAAAGCGGGAGATTGAG.

This clone was seen ten or more times. The sequence runs out 3 residues before the end of the CDR3; the remainder is reconstructed from the germline J gene. The chain has TRBV5-5 and TRBJ1-1; 7 nucleotides line up with TRBD1. V shed 4 bases, J shed 4 bases, and the junction held 10 bases outside the gene matches. The CDR3 is 15 residues long. Germline loops: CDR1 SGHKS, CDR2 YYEKEE (reference sequence). Incomplete CDR3 DNA: TGTGCCAGCAGCGCCCAGACAGGGTCGACCACTGAA. Translated: CASSAQTGSTTE. The entire CDR3 is CASSAQTGSTTEAFF.

This clone has at least ten counts. The CDR3 sequence is CASSPERQGNSPLHF. The part of the CDR3 DNA that was read is TGTGCCAGCTCGCCAGAGAGACAGGGGAATTCACCC. This chain uses TRBV18 with TRBJ1-6; 8 bases map to TRBD1. The sequence runs out 3 residues before the end of the CDR3; the remainder is reconstructed from the germline J gene. Germline V gives CDR1 KGHSH, CDR2 LQKENI. After removal of 6 bases from V and 7 bases from J, the junction contained 8 bases not matched to a gene. The CDR3 consists of 15 residues.

The table lists this clone with many counts. CDR3 sequence reads: CSADYEGGGEKLFF. The covered CDR3 bases are TGCAGTGCTGACTATGAGGGCGGGGGTGAAAAA. The chain joins TRBV20-1 to TRBJ1-4; D might be TRBD1 (5 bases). From the germline J gene comes the end of the CDR3, since the read stops 3 residues before it. Germline V lookup: CDR1 DFQATT, CDR2 SNEGSKA (reference sequence). Trimming cost V 5 bases and J 7 bases, with 17 bases left between them. This CDR3 is 14 amino acids long.

This clone was observed many times. The sequence runs out 3 residues before the end of the CDR3; the remainder is reconstructed from the germline J gene. This sequence joins TRBV18 and TRBJ1-2; 7 bases agree with TRBD1. Germline lookup yields CDR1 KGHSH and CDR2 LQKENI. This CDR3 has 13 residues. V shed 3 bases and J 3 bases; nucleotides not matched to a gene: 1. The sequenced part of the CDR3 DNA is TGTGCCAGCTCACCCGGGACAGACTATGGC. Translating gives CASSPGTDYG. The entire CDR3 protein reads CASSPGTDYGYTF.

This clone was seen a handful of times. The DNA ends 3 residues before the CDR3 does, and the rest of the CDR3 is filled in from the germline J gene. The chain employs TRBV19 and TRBJ1-6; a possible D gene is TRBD1 (6 bases). The CDR3 contains 14 residues. Germline V gene data show CDR1 as LNHDA and CDR2 as SQIVND (reference sequence). The V end lost 3 bases, the J end lost 6 bases, and 9 bases lay between the germline ends. The covered CDR3 bases are TGTGCCAGTAGTATGGCAGGGGTTAATTCACCC. Residues: CASSMAGVNSP. The full CDR3 reads CASSMAGVNSPLHF.

This clone turned up a few times. The read stops 3 residues short of the end of the CDR3; the missing end is completed from the germline J gene. V usage is TRBV19 and J usage is TRBJ2-7; D perhaps matches TRBD1 (7 bases). The CDR3 runs 13 residues. Deletions cut 4 bases from V and 5 bases from J, with 12 bases between. CDR1 is LNHDA, CDR2 SQIVND, per germline (reference sequence). CDR3 DNA, as far as it was read: TGTGCCAGTAGTAGGGGACAGCGGGACGAG. It yields the protein CASSRGQRDE. The complete CDR3 reads CASSRGQRDEQYF.

In the case of this clone: Read sequence stops 3 residues before the CDR3 end, and the germline J gene provides the missing end. The chain joins TRBV6-2 or TRBV6-3 to TRBJ2-3, with D maybe TRBD2 (6 bases). This CDR3 is built from 13 residues. Germline CDR1 is MNHEY and CDR2 is SVGEGT. V lost 5 bases and J lost 5, with 11 bases in between. CDR3 DNA, as far as it was read: TGTGCCAGCAGTCCCAGGGAGGTAGATACG. Translated, it gives CASSPREVDT. The entire CDR3 protein reads CASSPREVDTQYF.

This clone has ten or more counts. The read is 3 residues too short to cover the CDR3 end, so that end is filled in from the germline J gene. This chain links TRBV29-1 with TRBJ1-5; D not resolved. There are 13 residues in the CDR3. CDR1 and CDR2 (germline): SQVTM, ANQGSEA. V shed 3 bases and J shed 3 bases, with 9 bases lying between them. CDR3 DNA (partial): TGCAGCGTTGACGAGGGTAACAATCAGCCC. Protein sequence: CSVDEGNNQP. The whole CDR3 region reads CSVDEGNNQPQHF.

This clone was observed a handful of times. The read ends 3 residues early relative to the CDR3; the germline J gene fills the gap. V gene TRBV7-9 combines with J gene TRBJ1-4; no firm D call. In germline, CDR1 is SEHNR, CDR2 FQNEAQ (reference sequence). CDR3 size: 15 residues. V lost 0 bases to trimming and J lost 3 bases, with 8 bases between them. The CDR3 here is CASSLAEVPNEKLFF. CDR3 bases read: TGTGCCAGCAGCTTAGCTGAGGTCCCTAATGAAAAA.

This clone was found a few times. The missing CDR3 end, 3 residues past where the read stops, is filled in from the germline J gene. The chain links TRBV11-1 to TRBJ2-3; D is perhaps TRBD2 (5 bases). CDR1 SGHAT and CDR2 FQDESV come from the germline V gene (reference sequence). V shed 5 bases and J shed 2 bases, with 11 bases lying between them. The CDR3 extends over 14 amino acids. CDR3 DNA, as far as it was read: TGTGCCAGCAGCCAAGGACTGTTCACAGATACG. This sequence encodes CASSQGLFTDT. The CDR3 reads in full as CASSQGLFTDTQYF.

In regard to this clone: The CDR3 end is not reached by the read, which stops 3 residues before it; the germline J gene fills it in. The chain has TRBV2 and TRBJ2-1, with D possibly matching TRBD2 (6 bases). Germline CDR1 and CDR2: SNHLY and FYNNEI. Trimming shortened V by 7 bases and J by 8 bases, and 18 bases separated the two germline ends. The CDR3 covers 14 residues. The part of the CDR3 DNA that was read is TGTGCCAGCATGGGCGGGAACCTTGGAGATGAG. This translates into CASMGGNLGDE. The CDR3 in its entirety is CASMGGNLGDEQFF.

This clone was seen a handful of times. The read ends 3 residues before the CDR3 terminus; that terminus is restored from the germline J gene. This chain connects TRBV7-2 to TRBJ1-4; D unclear. From germline, CDR1 is SGHTA and CDR2 FQGNSA. V was shortened by 7 bases and J by 8 bases, with 17 bases between the two germline ends. CDR3 length: 14 amino acids. The CDR3 bases that were read are TGTGCCAGCACACACGACCAGACAAGGGAAAAA. This gives the protein CASTHDQTREK. The CDR3 reads in full as CASTHDQTREKLFF.

For this clone: The read halts 3 residues ahead of the CDR3 end, with the missing end drawn from the germline J gene. This rearrangement joins TRBV30 to TRBJ2-1, with 14 bases fitting TRBD2. The V segment lost 6 bases and the J segment 9 bases; nucleotides outside the gene matches: 10. Germline loops: CDR1 GTSNPN, CDR2 SVGIG (reference sequence). This CDR3 has 15 amino acids. CDR3 loop: CACDPGLAGVSEQFF. The DNA read from the CDR3 is TGTGCCTGTGACCCGGGACTAGCGGGAGTAAGTGAG. The variable domain in full, with the rest retrieved from reference TRBV30 and TRBJ2-1, is SQTIHQWPATLVQPVGSPLSLECTVEGTSNPNLYWYRQAAGRGLQLLFYSVGIGQISSEVPQNLSASRPQDRQFILSSKKLLLSDSGFYLCACDPGLAGVSEQFFGPGTRLTVL.

This clone has just a few counts. The CDR3 end is not reached by the read, which stops 3 residues before it; the germline J gene fills it in. The J gene is TRBJ2-7, the V gene TRBV5-1; possibly TRBD1 for D (6 bases). V lost 5 bases and J lost 0, with 15 bases in between. There are 15 residues in the CDR3. CDR1 and CDR2 (germline): SGHRS, YFSETQ. CDR3 in amino acids: CASRLDSWSSYEQYF. Partial CDR3 DNA: TGCGCCAGCAGACTGGACAGTTGGAGCTCCTACGAG.

This clone occurred many times. Read sequence stops 3 residues before the CDR3 end, and the germline J gene provides the missing end. V is TRBV20-1 and J is TRBJ2-2, with 10 bases fitting TRBD1. The junction had 4 bases not matched to a gene; V was cut back by 6 bases and J by 0 bases. In germline, CDR1 is DFQATT, CDR2 SNEGSKA (reference sequence). The length of the CDR3 is 15 residues. The sequenced CDR3 bases are TGCAGTGCGACGGACAGGGGGACGAACACCGGGGAG. Encoded protein: CSATDRGTNTGE. The whole CDR3 sequence is CSATDRGTNTGELFF.

This clone was counted only a few times. The read ends 3 residues early relative to the CDR3; the germline J gene fills the gap. This chain joins TRBV18 and TRBJ1-2; tentatively, D is TRBD1 (6 bases). Trimming stripped 4 bases from V and 4 bases from J, with 19 bases between. CDR1 KGHSH and CDR2 LQKENI come from the germline V gene. This CDR3 is 16 amino acids long. The chain's CDR3 is CASSRETGQSGYGYTF. Partial CDR3 DNA: TGTGCCAGCTCACGCGAAACAGGACAGTCCGGCTATGGC.

This clone was counted a few times. Read coverage stops 3 residues before the CDR3 terminus; the germline J gene supplies the remainder. The genes are TRBV19 and TRBJ1-1, with D perhaps TRBD1 (5 bases). Trimming left V 6 bases short and J 6 bases short, with 17 bases between. The length of the CDR3 is 14 residues. Germline V gene lookup returns CDR1 LNHDA and CDR2 SQIVND (reference sequence). The DNA read from the CDR3 is TGTGCCAGTAGCCTTGGGGGGAGTGTGGCTGAA. Amino acid sequence: CASSLGGSVAE. In full, the CDR3 is CASSLGGSVAEAFF.

This clone was counted at least ten times. The CDR3 goes on 3 residues after the read ends, and that part is filled in from the germline J gene. V gene TRBV7-9 combines with J gene TRBJ2-3; D is possibly TRBD1 (6 bases). Trimming stripped 11 bases from V and 0 bases from J, with 15 bases between. Germline V gives CDR1 SEHNR, CDR2 FQNEAQ (reference sequence). The CDR3 covers 14 residues. The CDR3: CAQGPPQSTDTQYF. The sequenced CDR3 bases are TGTGCCCAGGGGCCCCCCCAGAGCACAGATACG. The full variable domain, its missing parts supplied by reference TRBV7-9 and TRBJ2-3, is DTGVSQNPRHKITKRGQNVTFRCDPISEHNRLYWYRQTLGQGPEFLTYFQNEAQLEKSRLLSDRFSAERPKGSFSTLEIQRTEQGDSAMYLCAQGPPQSTDTQYFGPGTRLTVL.

This clone was recorded at least ten times. The read finishes 3 residues shy of the CDR3 end, and the germline J gene is used to complete it. The V and J genes are TRBV19 and TRBJ1-1; tentative D call: TRBD1 (5 bases). This CDR3 region has 15 residues. Deletions cut 2 bases from V and 2 bases from J, with 12 bases between. Germline values: CDR1 LNHDA, CDR2 SQIVND (reference sequence). The CDR3 bases that were read are TGTGCCAGTAGTATAAGCGAGGGACTCAACACTGAA. Its translation: CASSISEGLNTE. The whole CDR3 protein reads CASSISEGLNTEAFF. The whole variable domain, remainder taken from reference TRBV19 and TRBJ1-1, is DGGITQSPKYLFRKEGQNVTLSCEQNLNHDAMYWYRQDPGQGLRLIYYSQIVNDFQKGDIAEGYSVSREKKESFPLTVTSAQKNPTAFYLCASSISEGLNTEAFFGQGTRLTVV.

Remarks on this clone: The sequenced fragment ends 3 residues before the CDR3 boundary, so the rest is inferred from the germline J gene. The rearrangement uses TRBV7-2 and TRBJ1-2, with a tentative D call TRBD1 (5 bases). Germline CDR1 SGHTA, CDR2 FQGNSA. The germline V and J ends were trimmed by 4 bases and 0 bases, with 12 bases remaining between them. This CDR3 has 15 amino acids. CDR3 bases read: TGTGCCAGCAGCTCGCCGGACAAAGCTAACTATGGC. Its protein product is CASSSPDKANYG. The entire CDR3 protein is CASSSPDKANYGYTF.

The CDR3 loop reads CASSLGGGGPNNEQFF. Partial CDR3 DNA: TGCGCCAGCAGCTTGGGGGGGGGAGGGCCCAACAATGAG. The chain links TRBV5-1 to TRBJ2-1; TRBD2 aligns across 7 bases. The read terminates 3 residues before the CDR3 end, so the remaining end is supplied by the germline J gene. V shed 0 bases, J shed 5 bases, and the junction held 8 bases outside the gene matches. The germline CDR1 and CDR2 sequences are SGHRS and YFSETQ. The CDR3 has 16 residues.

This clone was seen ten or more times. The read falls 3 residues short of the CDR3 end, and the missing part is taken from the germline J gene. The chain uses TRBV5-1 and TRBJ2-3, with 8 bases fitting TRBD1. Germline V gene data show CDR1 as SGHRS and CDR2 as YFSETQ. V was pared by 0 bases and J by 1 base, with 4 bases of the junction left unmatched. This CDR3 has 16 residues. This chain's CDR3 is CASSLGQGTGTDTQYF. The sequenced part of the CDR3 DNA is TGCGCCAGCAGCTTGGGACAGGGGACTGGCACAGATACG.

Concerning this clone itself: Read data end 3 residues before the CDR3 end; the end is taken from the germline J gene. V and J are TRBV19 and TRBJ2-1; no firm D call. CDR3 length: 13 amino acids. Per germline, CDR1 LNHDA and CDR2 SQIVND (reference sequence). Trimming left V 6 bases short and J 5 bases short, with 11 bases between. CDR3 loop: CASSTIYDNEQFF. The part of the CDR3 DNA that was read is TGTGCCAGTAGCACCATCTACGACAATGAG.